This T cell receptor (beta chain) was recovered during a study of T-cell memory formation after mild COVID-19. The study, taken as a whole, reports: CD4/CD8 balance held among clones contracting day 15 to 85, and later expanders leaned CD4+. Detection of some responders pre-infection suggested pre-existing cross-reactive memory T cells participated.

This clonotype appeared a few times. What it recognizes is unknown. TCRdb reprocessed the 5' RACE reads with MiXCR, giving one entry per CDR3 protein. The repertoire includes fewer than 400,000 distinct CDR3 sequences, 10% to 15% of them detected once, and about 21% sits in the top ten. V was cut by 6 bases and J by 8 bases, with 13 bases left in between. This CDR3 contains 11 residues. Germline assignment: CDR1 SQVTM and CDR2 ANQGSEA. The rearrangement links TRBV29-1 to TRBJ1-2; no definite D call. This receptor was identified in a man aged 18-30 years who had mild COVID-19 (a few samples of this study predate the infection). Cell type and time point are not known. The sequencing sample was made of PBMCs or a T cell subset sorted from them (not recorded which). CDR3 in DNA: TGCAGCGTCCGGACGAACTCAGGCTACACCTTC. Translated: CSVRTNSGYTF.